This T cell receptor beta chain came from a study of T cells in Graves' hyperthyroidism and ophthalmopathy. In its sample, this clonotype was seen many times. What it binds is not known. Trimming removed 1 base from V and 0 bases from J; junction bases left unmatched: 3. Germline CDR1 and CDR2: SGHKS and YYEKEE (reference sequence). There are 16 residues in the CDR3. What was amplified from RNA transcripts were TCR beta CDR3 regions. TCR CDR3 regions were first amplified by RT-PCR with HTBI primers. In TCRdb, the multiplex PCR reads were re-called with MiXCR into one record per CDR3 protein. The data contain some 620,000 distinct CDR3 sequences, around 15% of them singletons. Study conclusions and caveats: Separating ophthalmopathy from stable hyperthyroidism was achieved by a 13 V-J model.

V and J are TRBV5-5 and TRBJ2-7, with 11 bases aligning to TRBD1. The sequencing input was blood. The sequence was collected from a woman aged 30 to 39 with Graves' hyperthyroidism. In DNA, the CDR3 is TGTGCCAGCAGCTTGCTGGGACAGGGGGGCTCCTACGAGCAGTACTTC. Protein: CASSLLGQGGSYEQYF.